This T cell receptor (beta chain) was retrieved from a study of cytomegalovirus exposure and HLA in healthy donors. The PCR had 60 Vbeta and 13 Jbeta primers. TCRdb keeps only in-frame clones here, not all; method: immunoSEQ multiplex PCR. The sample consists of 120,000 or so clones, about 80% of them appearing once. The receptor was isolated from a man aged 30-40 years in good health and CMV-seropositive. Sequencing input: PBMCs.

The CDR3 protein is CASTPDSSGANVLTF. The DNA of the CDR3 is TGTGCCAGCACCCCGGACAGCTCTGGGGCCAACGTCCTGACTTTC. This chain joins TRBV2 and TRBJ2-6, with TRBD1 as a possible D gene (6 bases). The V end was cut by 7 bases, the J end by 0 bases, with 10 bases between. Germline assignment: CDR1 SNHLY and CDR2 FYNNEI. This CDR3 spans 15 amino acids. Variable domain in full (rest from reference TRBV2 and TRBJ2-6): EPEVTQTPSHQVTQMGQEVILRCVPISNHLYFYWYRQILGQKVEFLVSFYNNEISEKSEIFDDQFSVERPDGSNFTLKIRSTKLEDSAMYFCASTPDSSGANVLTFGAGSRLTVL.